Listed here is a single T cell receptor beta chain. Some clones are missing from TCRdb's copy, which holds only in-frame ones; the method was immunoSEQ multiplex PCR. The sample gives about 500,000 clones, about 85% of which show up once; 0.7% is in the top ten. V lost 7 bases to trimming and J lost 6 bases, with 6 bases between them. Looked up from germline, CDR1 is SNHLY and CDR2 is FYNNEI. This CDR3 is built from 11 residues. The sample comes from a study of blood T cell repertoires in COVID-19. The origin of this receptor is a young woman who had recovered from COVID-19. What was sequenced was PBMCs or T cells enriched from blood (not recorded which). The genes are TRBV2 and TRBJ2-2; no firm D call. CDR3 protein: CASTRSGELFF. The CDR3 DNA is TGTGCCAGCACACGGTCCGGGGAGCTGTTTTTT.